Below, 14 T cell receptor beta chains from the same sample are listed, as sequenced in a study of blood T cell repertoires in COVID-19 (dated by TCRdb to 2020 to 2021). Library method: the immunoSEQ multiplex PCR assay. TCRdb took this table from immuneACCESS and kept in-frame rearrangements with V and J called. Such tables lack part of the clones; where checked against another copy, unresolved V genes explain under half of the gap, and the rest is unexplained. The sample table lists about 330,000 clones, about 91% of them with a count of one. Of the sample, around 8.9% is held by the ten largest clones. Specimen: peripheral blood. These receptors were collected from a man aged 25 to 40 with COVID-19, enrolled during active disease.

This clone was observed a handful of times. This chain uses TRBV3-1 (or the pseudogene TRBV3-2) with TRBJ2-7, with unresolved D. This CDR3 is 13 amino acids long. Trimming cost V 2 bases and J 6 bases, with 11 bases left between them. Germline lookup yields CDR1 LGHDT and CDR2 YNNKEL (reference sequence). DNA for the CDR3: TGTGCCAGCAGCCAATCGGCGGCTACCGAGCAGTACTTC. Translating gives CASSQSAATEQYF.

The genes are TRBV5-8 and TRBJ1-4; a possible D gene is TRBD1 (6 bases). The CDR3 is 16 amino acids. CDR1 SGHTS and CDR2 YDEGEE come from the germline V gene. Trimming removed 5 bases at V and 5 bases at J, with 19 bases between. CDR3 DNA sequence: TGTGCCAGCAGTCCCCCAGGGGCAGTGGAGAATGAAAAACTGTTTTTT. It translates to CASSPPGAVENEKLFF.

This chain links TRBV10-2 with TRBJ2-2; 15 positions match TRBD2. V gave up 5 bases and J gave up 3 bases; unmatched junction bases: 7. This CDR3 is built from 18 residues. Germline CDR1 reads WSHSY; CDR2 reads SAAADI. The CDR3 coding sequence is TGCGCCAGCAGTCCGGGACTAGCGGGAGGTCGAGACACCGGGGAGCTGTTTTTT. Translating gives CASSPGLAGGRDTGELFF.

The V call is TRBV28, the J call TRBJ1-5; TRBD1 is a possible D gene (5 bases). Trimming left V 5 bases short and J 0 bases short, with 14 bases between. This CDR3 has 16 residues. Germline V gives CDR1 MDHEN, CDR2 SYDVKM. CDR3 residues: CASSPRGAHSNQPQHF. The CDR3 DNA sequence: TGTGCCAGCAGTCCCCGTGGGGCCCATAGCAATCAGCCCCAGCATTTT.

For the CDR3, the DNA is TGTGCCAGTCAGACAGCCTTCTCTGGAAACACCATATATTTT. This translates into CASQTAFSGNTIYF. V usage is TRBV18 and J usage is TRBJ1-3, with D possibly matching TRBD1 (5 bases). CDR1 is KGHSH and CDR2 is LQKENI in the germline V gene. This CDR3 contains 14 residues. Trimming took off 9 bases at V and 0 bases at J, with 12 bases between the two ends.

The chain carries TRBV5-6 and TRBJ1-1; no clear D gene. The germline V gene encodes CDR1 SGHDT and CDR2 YYEEEE. This CDR3 spans 15 amino acids. Trimming cost V 4 bases and J 0 bases, with 13 bases left between them. CDR3 in amino acids: CASSPTATLNTEAFF. CDR3 sequence (DNA): TGTGCCAGCAGCCCAACAGCTACTTTGAACACTGAAGCTTTCTTT.

The V call is TRBV4-2, the J call TRBJ2-2, with TRBD1 matching 8 bases. The length of the CDR3 is 15 residues. V trimming: 11 bases; J trimming: 4 bases; junction bases outside the gene matches: 12. Germline CDR1 reads LGHNA; CDR2 reads YNFKEQ. CDR3 sequence reads: CASSQDTGGTGELFF. DNA for the CDR3: TGTGCCTCCTCACAAGACACAGGGGGCACCGGGGAGCTGTTTTTT.

The V gene is TRBV29-1, the J gene TRBJ1-3; D is perhaps TRBD1 (6 bases). The CDR3 is 15 residues long. V was cut by 0 bases and J by 3 bases, with 12 bases left in between. The germline V gene has CDR1 SQVTM and CDR2 ANQGSEA. CDR3 region: CSVEDGGRGGNTIYF. CDR3 nucleotide sequence: TGCAGCGTTGAAGATGGGGGCAGGGGTGGAAACACCATATATTTT. Based on the CDR3 plus reference TRBV29-1 and TRBJ1-3, the full variable domain is SAVISQKPSRDICQRGTSLTIQCQVDSQVTMMFWYRQQPGQSLTLIATANQGSEATYESGFVIDKFPISRPNLTFSTLTVSNMSPEDSSIYLCSVEDGGRGGNTIYFGEGSWLTVV.

This chain uses TRBV7-2 with TRBJ2-7; TRBD1 agrees at 8 bases. Trimming at V came to 2 bases and at J to 6 bases, leaving 9 bases not matched to a gene. The V gene's germline CDR1 is SGHTA and CDR2 FQGNSA. The CDR3 runs 15 residues. CDR3 region: CASSLHFGQGSEQYF. In nucleotides, the CDR3 is TGTGCCAGCAGCTTACATTTCGGACAGGGTTCCGAGCAGTACTTC.

V gene TRBV3-1 (or the pseudogene TRBV3-2) combines with J gene TRBJ1-4; D not certain. V was clipped by 1 base and J by 8 bases, with 5 bases between them. The CDR3 has 12 amino acids. Germline V gene sequence: CDR1 LGHDT, CDR2 YNNKEL (reference sequence). CDR3 DNA: TGTGCCAGCAGCCAAGTGCGGGAAAAACTGTTTTTT. Translated: CASSQVREKLFF.

The rearrangement links TRBV7-9 to TRBJ1-1; 10 positions match TRBD1. Germline V lookup: CDR1 SEHNR, CDR2 FQNEAQ (reference sequence). The CDR3 totals 14 residues. Trimming at V came to 1 base and at J to 6 bases, leaving 2 bases not matched to a gene. The CDR3 spells CASSLGTGGPEAFF. The CDR3 DNA follows: TGTGCCAGCAGCTTAGGGACAGGGGGGCCTGAAGCTTTCTTT.

The chain uses TRBV12-5 and TRBJ2-1; 11 positions match TRBD2. The J segment lost 4 bases and the V segment lost 6 bases, leaving 8 bases of the junction unmatched. Germline CDR1 LGHNT, CDR2 FRNRAP. The CDR3 totals 16 residues. The CDR3 region is CASGEIAGGPYNEQFF. The CDR3 DNA follows: TGTGCTAGTGGGGAAATAGCGGGAGGGCCGTACAATGAGCAGTTCTTC.

This chain connects TRBV18 to TRBJ2-1; TRBD2 might be the D (6 bases). Germline V gene data show CDR1 as KGHSH and CDR2 as LQKENI. This CDR3 is 14 amino acids long. The V end was cut by 3 bases, the J end by 6 bases, with 12 bases between. In nucleotides, the CDR3 is TGTGCCAGCTCACCCGTGGAGGGAGGCAATGAGCAGTTCTTC. It encodes CASSPVEGGNEQFF. Combining the CDR3 with reference TRBV18 and TRBJ2-1 gives the whole variable domain NAGVMQNPRHLVRRRGQEARLRCSPMKGHSHVYWYRQLPEEGLKFMVYLQKENIIDESGMPKERFSAEFPKEGPSILRIQQVVRGDSAAYFCASSPVEGGNEQFFGPGTRLTVL.

The chain recombines TRBV28 with TRBJ1-4; no clear D. Germline CDR1 reads MDHEN; CDR2 reads SYDVKM. With 7 bases removed from V and 3 bases from J, the gap between germline ends came to 15 bases. The CDR3 is made up of 15 amino acids. This chain's CDR3 is CASTDRGSANEKLFF. The CDR3, as DNA: TGTGCCAGCACCGATCGGGGTTCGGCTAATGAAAAACTGTTTTTT.